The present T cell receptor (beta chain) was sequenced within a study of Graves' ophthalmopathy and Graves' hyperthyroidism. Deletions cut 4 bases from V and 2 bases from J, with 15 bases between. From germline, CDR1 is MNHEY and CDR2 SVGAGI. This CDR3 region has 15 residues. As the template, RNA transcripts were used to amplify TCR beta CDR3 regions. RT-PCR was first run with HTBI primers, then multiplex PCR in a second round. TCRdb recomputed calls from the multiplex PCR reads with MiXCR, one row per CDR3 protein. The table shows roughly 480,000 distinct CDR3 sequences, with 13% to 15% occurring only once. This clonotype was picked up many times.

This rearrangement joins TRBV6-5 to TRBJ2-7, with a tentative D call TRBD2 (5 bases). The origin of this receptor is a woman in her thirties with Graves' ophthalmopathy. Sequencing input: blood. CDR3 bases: TGTGCCAGCAGTTCCACCGAAACGCGGGCCTACGAGCAGTACTTC. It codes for CASSSTETRAYEQYF.